These 11 T cell receptor beta chains share one sample of origin, sequenced in a study of cytomegalovirus exposure and HLA in healthy donors. The PCR ran on 60 Vbeta and 13 Jbeta primers. The data were produced by immunoSEQ multiplex PCR, yet TCRdb's version contains in-frame clones alone and is incomplete. Altogether more than 85,000 clones are present, around 70% being singletons, with the ten largest covering approximately 15%. The sample was PBMCs. The source is a woman aged 45-60 years in good health and CMV-seropositive.

The chain has TRBV28 and TRBJ1-5, with D perhaps TRBD1 (5 bases). Germline CDR1 MDHEN, CDR2 SYDVKM. Trimming cost V 8 bases and J 11 bases, with 19 bases left between them. This CDR3 contains 13 residues. The CDR3: CASGSRGAGAQHF. The CDR3 DNA sequence: TGTGCCAGCGGATCTAGGGGCGCGGGGGCCCAGCATTTT.

CDR3 sequence (DNA): TGCGCCAGCAGCTTGGTCCCGGGACTAGCGGGTGCAACCTCCTACGAGCAGTACTTC. This codes for CASSLVPGLAGATSYEQYF. The rearrangement uses TRBV5-1 and TRBJ2-7, with 12 bases matching TRBD2. The germline gives CDR1 SGHRS, CDR2 YFSETQ. The CDR3 covers 19 residues. With 0 bases clipped from V and 0 bases from J, the junction kept 10 bases outside the gene matches.

Points on this clone: One end of the junction does not line up with germline, which may come from a read error. CDR3 DNA: TGTGCCAGCAGCCGTTACCTCAACGGGGTCGAGGAGTACTTC. Protein sequence: CASSRYLNGVEEYF. The V call is TRBV7-6, the J call TRBJ2-7; possible D gene TRBD2, 5 bases. The V gene's germline CDR1 is SGHVS and CDR2 FNYEAQ. CDR3 length: 14 amino acids.

This clone was counted a single time. The V call is TRBV28, the J call TRBJ1-1; 7 bases agree with TRBD1. The CDR3 loop spans 16 amino acids. J was trimmed by 10 bases and V by 5 bases; bases with no gene match: 19. CDR1 is MDHEN, CDR2 SYDVKM, per germline. The CDR3 bases are TGTGCCAGCAGTCCAGCGATAGCCGGGACAGCGGGTGGAGCTTTCTTT. Translation: CASSPAIAGTAGGAFF.

The chain uses TRBV25-1 and TRBJ1-6; tentative D call: TRBD1 (6 bases). Germline lookup yields CDR1 MGHDK and CDR2 SYGVNS. V was shortened by 2 bases and J by 2 bases, with 7 bases between the two germline ends. The CDR3 is made up of 15 amino acids. The CDR3 region is CASSERDTYNSPLHF. DNA for the CDR3: TGTGCCAGCAGTGAACGGGACACCTATAATTCACCCCTCCACTTT.

The chain links TRBV7-6 to TRBJ2-3, with TRBD2 identical over 8 bases. The CDR3 length is 15 residues. CDR1 and CDR2 from the germline V gene are SGHVS and FNYEAQ. V gave up 2 bases and J gave up 2 bases; unmatched junction bases: 3. The CDR3 coding sequence is TGTGCCAGCAGCTTAAAGCGGGGGTCCACAGATACGCAGTATTTT. It translates to CASSLKRGSTDTQYF.

The chain is built from TRBV4-1 and TRBJ2-7, with TRBD1 as a possible D gene (6 bases). CDR3 length: 16 residues. CDR1 is MGHRA and CDR2 is YSYEKL in the germline V gene. Trimming pared 1 base from V and 4 bases from J, leaving 17 bases between. The DNA for the CDR3 is TGCGCCAGCAGCCAAGCGGAACAGGGTCTTCCTTACGAGCAGTACTTC. It codes for CASSQAEQGLPYEQYF.

V usage is TRBV7-9 and J usage is TRBJ2-1; 8 bases map to TRBD2. This CDR3 contains 15 residues. J was trimmed by 3 bases and V by 5 bases; bases with no gene match: 6. The germline V gene has CDR1 SEHNR and CDR2 FQNEAQ (reference sequence). The CDR3 nucleotides read TGTGCCAGCAGCGTGCTAGCGGGTGGCTACAATGAGCAGTTCTTC. It encodes CASSVLAGGYNEQFF.

The chain recombines TRBV27 with TRBJ2-7, with TRBD2 matching over 7 bases. Per germline, CDR1 MNHEY and CDR2 SMNVEV (reference sequence). V was clipped by 5 bases and J by 3 bases; unmatched bases: 7. The CDR3 is made up of 14 amino acids. CDR3 sequence: CASSPLGGGYEQYF. CDR3 coding DNA: TGTGCCAGCAGTCCCTTAGGCGGGGGCTACGAGCAGTACTTC.

The J gene is TRBJ2-3, the V gene TRBV5-4; a weak D match, TRBD1 (7 bases). Germline CDR1 reads SGHNT; CDR2 reads YYREEE (reference sequence). Trimming pared 0 bases from V and 4 bases from J, leaving 18 bases between. This CDR3 has 17 residues. The DNA for the CDR3 is TGTGCCAGCAGCTTGGGGCCTAGACAGGGACTCGCAGATACGCAGTATTTT. It yields the protein CASSLGPRQGLADTQYF.

The chain recombines TRBV6-5 with TRBJ2-5; TRBD1 matches 10 bases. The CDR3 has 14 amino acids. The V gene end was trimmed by 7 bases and the J gene end by 9 bases; junction bases not matched to a gene: 11. Germline CDR1 is MNHEY and CDR2 is SVGAGI. The CDR3 bases are TGTGCCAGCACTCCCCGGGACAGGGGTTGGGCCCAGTACTTC. Amino acid sequence: CASTPRDRGWAQYF.